Presented here are 23 T cell receptor beta chains from one specimen sequenced in a study of control samples from healthy donors and cancer patients. Using immunoSEQ multiplex PCR, the repertoire was profiled, and TCRdb retains in-frame clones only, with some absent. The sample contains about 170,000 clones, about 91% of which appear only once. Sequenced: blood. The receptors stem from a woman aged 40 to 55 in good health.

This sequence joins TRBV27 and TRBJ1-2, with TRBD1 identical over 7 bases. The germline V gene has CDR1 MNHEY and CDR2 SMNVEV (reference sequence). V shed 4 bases and J 4 bases; nucleotides not matched to a gene: 6. CDR3 length: 14 amino acids. DNA for the CDR3: TGTGCCAGCAGTTCGACAGGGATTACCTATGGCTACACCTTC. Residues: CASSSTGITYGYTF.

This clone occurred once. This rearrangement joins TRBV5-1 to TRBJ1-4, with TRBD1 identical over 8 bases. CDR3 size: 14 residues. The V segment lost 4 bases and the J segment 8 bases; nucleotides outside the gene matches: 7. Germline V CDR1 and CDR2: SGHRS, YFSETQ. CDR3 residues: CASSTSGGLEKLFF. DNA for the CDR3: TGCGCCAGCAGCACGTCAGGGGGCTTAGAAAAACTGTTTTTT.

This clone was recorded only once. The J gene is TRBJ1-2, the V gene TRBV2; 7 bases are a match to TRBD1. The V gene's germline CDR1 is SNHLY and CDR2 FYNNEI. This CDR3 has 15 residues. Trimming cost V 6 bases and J 0 bases; bases outside gene matches: 7. CDR3 sequence reads: CASSGTEGTNYGYTF. CDR3 nucleotides: TGTGCCAGCAGCGGGACAGAGGGGACTAACTATGGCTACACCTTC.

V usage is TRBV4-1 and J usage is TRBJ1-1; D possibly corresponds to TRBD1 (6 bases). Germline CDR1 reads MGHRA; CDR2 reads YSYEKL. The CDR3 totals 18 residues. With 0 bases removed from V and 4 bases from J, the gap between germline ends came to 21 bases. The CDR3: CASSQDREGQTRGTEAFF. CDR3 in DNA: TGCGCCAGCAGCCAAGATAGGGAGGGCCAAACCAGGGGCACTGAAGCTTTCTTT.

This sequence joins TRBV4-2 and TRBJ2-1; 13 bases are shared with TRBD2. Unmatched junction bases numbered 6, after V lost 1 base and J lost 3 bases. The CDR3 totals 18 residues. Germline-derived CDR1 and CDR2 are LGHNA and YNFKEQ. The CDR3 spells CASSQVGTSGEFYNEQFF. The CDR3 DNA reads TGTGCCAGCAGCCAAGTTGGGACTAGCGGGGAGTTCTACAATGAGCAGTTCTTC.

The chain uses TRBV6-5 and TRBJ2-1; 9 bases are shared with TRBD1. The CDR3 extends over 15 amino acids. The germline gives CDR1 MNHEY, CDR2 SVGAGI. After removal of 6 bases from V and 7 bases from J, the junction contained 10 bases not matched to a gene. CDR3: CASSQPGDRGNEQFF. CDR3 nucleotides: TGTGCCAGCAGCCAACCAGGAGACAGGGGGAATGAGCAGTTCTTC.

The rearrangement joins TRBV3-1 (or the pseudogene TRBV3-2) to TRBJ1-2; D possibly corresponds to TRBD1 (5 bases). Germline CDR1 is LGHDT and CDR2 is YNNKEL (reference sequence). The CDR3 covers 12 residues. V was clipped by 0 bases and J by 14 bases, with 13 bases between them. The CDR3 sequence: CASSQDYMTVTF. For the CDR3, the DNA is TGTGCCAGCAGCCAAGATTATATGACAGTAACCTTC.

The rearrangement joins TRBV28 to TRBJ1-1; D may be TRBD1 (6 bases). This CDR3 region has 12 residues. Trimming took off 5 bases at V and 8 bases at J, with 12 bases between the two ends. Germline CDR1 reads MDHEN; CDR2 reads SYDVKM. CDR3 sequence (DNA): TGTGCCAGCAGTACCGGGACAACCGAAGCTTTCTTT. This codes for CASSTGTTEAFF.

The rearrangement joins TRBV23-1 to TRBJ1-2; D unclear. TRBV23-1 qualifies as an ORF whose function is uncertain. The CDR3 totals 11 residues. The V and J ends lost 9 bases and 5 bases respectively, with 10 bases between them. CDR3 DNA sequence: TGCGCCAGTCCCCTCCGTTATGGCTACACCTTC. Translating it yields CASPLRYGYTF.

This clone appeared once. This chain connects TRBV25-1 to TRBJ2-5, with a tentative D call TRBD1 (5 bases). The CDR3 totals 12 residues. Looked up from germline, CDR1 is MGHDK and CDR2 is SYGVNS. Trimming pared 2 bases from V and 7 bases from J, leaving 8 bases between. The CDR3 sequence is CASSEQGGTQYF. CDR3 coding DNA: TGTGCCAGCAGTGAACAGGGCGGGACCCAGTACTTC. The variable domain in full, with the rest retrieved from reference TRBV25-1 and TRBJ2-5, is EADIYQTPRYLVIGTGKKITLECSQTMGHDKMYWYQQDPGMELHLIHYSYGVNSTEKGDLSSESTVSRIRTEHFPLTLESARPSHTSQYLCASSEQGGTQYFGPGTRLLVL.

In this sample, this clone turned up once. The chain uses TRBV21-1 and TRBJ2-3; the table gives TRBD2 as D, unverified against the DNA. TRBV21-1 is flagged as a pseudogene. This CDR3 has 16 amino acids. CDR3 amino acids: CASSSTGTQVPDTQYF. The CDR3 DNA reads TGTGCCAGCAGCTCTACCGGGACTCAGGTCCCCGATACGCAGTATTTT.

Here the CDR3 reads CASSTDMGLETQYF. In DNA form, the CDR3 reads TGTGCCAGCAGCACCGACATGGGTTTGGAGACCCAGTACTTC. The genes are TRBV7-9 and TRBJ2-5, with D unresolved. Trimming pared 5 bases from V and 5 bases from J, leaving 15 bases between. CDR1 and CDR2 from the germline V gene are SEHNR and FQNEAQ (reference sequence). This CDR3 contains 14 residues. Full variable domain (remainder filled in from reference TRBV7-9 and TRBJ2-5): DTGVSQNPRHKITKRGQNVTFRCDPISEHNRLYWYRQTLGQGPEFLTYFQNEAQLEKSRLLSDRFSAERPKGSFSTLEIQRTEQGDSAMYLCASSTDMGLETQYFGPGTRLLVL.

The chain has TRBV12-5 and TRBJ2-7, with unresolved D. The CDR3 runs to 11 residues. Between the trimmed V and J ends, which lost 3 bases and 9 bases, there was a span of 9 bases. From germline, CDR1 is LGHNT and CDR2 FRNRAP. CDR3 protein: CASGFGDWQYF. The CDR3 coding sequence is TGTGCTAGTGGTTTCGGCGACTGGCAGTACTTC.

The rearrangement links TRBV4-1 to TRBJ2-3; 9 bases agree with TRBD2. Germline V gives CDR1 MGHRA, CDR2 YSYEKL. After removal of 4 bases from V and 6 bases from J, the junction contained 11 bases not matched to a gene. This CDR3 has 16 residues. CDR3 nucleotide sequence: TGCGCCAGCAGCCCTTTTACTAGCGGGCCTGGGGATACGCAGTATTTT. Encoded protein: CASSPFTSGPGDTQYF.

V and J are TRBV5-6 and TRBJ2-2; TRBD1 matches 11 bases. Germline CDR1 is SGHDT and CDR2 is YYEEEE. The CDR3 contains 17 residues. The V segment lost 2 bases and the J segment 0 bases; nucleotides outside the gene matches: 3. The CDR3 coding sequence is TGTGCCAGCAGCTTAGGGACAGGGGGGACGAACACCGGGGAGCTGTTTTTT. It translates to CASSLGTGGTNTGELFF.

The V gene is TRBV27, the J gene TRBJ1-2; 9 positions match TRBD1. This CDR3 has 17 residues. Germline trimming cut 5 bases from V and 5 bases from J; bases unmatched to any gene: 15. Germline V CDR1 and CDR2: MNHEY, SMNVEV (reference sequence). The CDR3 DNA is TGTGCCAGCAGTCCAAGGACAGGGGTCACCCGAGGGTATGGCTACACCTTC. Encoded protein: CASSPRTGVTRGYGYTF.

This chain joins TRBV24-1 and TRBJ2-1; D is possibly TRBD1 (6 bases). Trimming took off 9 bases at V and 5 bases at J, with 13 bases between the two ends. The CDR3 runs 13 residues. Germline V gene sequence: CDR1 KGHDR, CDR2 SFDVKD. The CDR3, as DNA: TGTGCCACCGGGGGCAAGGGGAACAATGAGCAGTTCTTC. This codes for CATGGKGNNEQFF.

The chain is built from TRBV4-2 and TRBJ2-1; a possible D gene is TRBD2 (6 bases). CDR1 is LGHNA, CDR2 YNFKEQ, per germline. This CDR3 comprises 16 residues. Between the trimmed V and J ends, which lost 1 base and 3 bases, there was a span of 13 bases. The CDR3 protein is CASSQVGGAGYNEQFF. CDR3 bases: TGTGCCAGCAGCCAAGTCGGAGGGGCCGGCTACAATGAGCAGTTCTTC.

As concerns this clone: In the same sample, other DNA sequences code for this CDR3. The chain links TRBV5-1 to TRBJ2-2; D is uncertain. Per the germline V gene, CDR1 is SGHRS and CDR2 is YFSETQ. Trimming pared 0 bases from V and 0 bases from J, leaving 9 bases between. This CDR3 region has 16 residues. CDR3 loop: CASSLEAGANTGELFF. The CDR3 DNA reads as TGCGCCAGCAGCTTGGAAGCCGGCGCGAACACCGGGGAGCTGTTTTTT.

The chain carries TRBV3-1 (or the pseudogene TRBV3-2) and TRBJ1-3; D is unclear. The CDR3 is 15 residues long. The ends were cut back, 5 bases at V and 1 base at J, with 12 bases in the middle. Germline CDR1 reads LGHDT; CDR2 reads YNNKEL (reference sequence). CDR3 loop: CASSFGERSGNTIYF. CDR3 bases: TGTGCCAGCAGCTTTGGAGAGAGATCTGGAAACACCATATATTTT.

The sample holds many counts of this clone. V and J are TRBV5-1 and TRBJ1-3; possible D gene TRBD1, 5 bases. There are 13 residues in the CDR3. V was cut by 2 bases and J by 6 bases, with 9 bases left in between. In germline, CDR1 is SGHRS, CDR2 YFSETQ. The CDR3 nucleotides are TGCGCCAGCAGCTTAGGAGGGGAAAACACCATATATTTT. The encoded protein is CASSLGGENTIYF.

J is TRBJ1-1 and V is TRBV9; possible D gene TRBD1, 5 bases. This CDR3 is built from 16 residues. Trimming left V 0 bases short and J 1 base short, with 13 bases between. Germline V CDR1 and CDR2: SGDLS, YYNGEE. CDR3 residues: CASSVGVGGGNTEAFF. CDR3 DNA: TGTGCCAGCAGCGTAGGTGTAGGCGGGGGGAACACTGAAGCTTTCTTT.

The chain links TRBV7-7 to TRBJ2-5; 10 nucleotides line up with TRBD2. V trimming: 6 bases; J trimming: 5 bases; junction bases outside the gene matches: 12. CDR1 and CDR2 (germline): SSHAT, FNYEAQ (reference sequence). The CDR3 covers 16 residues. Here the CDR3 DNA reads TGTGCCAGCAGTCGTTCTAGCGGGGGCCGACTGGAGACCCAGTACTTC. Its translation is CASSRSSGGRLETQYF.